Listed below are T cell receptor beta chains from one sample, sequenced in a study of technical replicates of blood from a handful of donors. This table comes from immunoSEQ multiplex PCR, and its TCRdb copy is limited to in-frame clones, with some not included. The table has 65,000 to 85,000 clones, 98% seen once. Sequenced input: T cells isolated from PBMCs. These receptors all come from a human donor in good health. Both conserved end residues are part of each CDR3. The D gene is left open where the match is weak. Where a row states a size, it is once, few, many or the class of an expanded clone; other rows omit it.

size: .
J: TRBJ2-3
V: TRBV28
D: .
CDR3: CASSLHTSVGSGYF
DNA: TGTGCCAGCAGTTTACACACCTCGGTCGGGAGTGGGTATTTT

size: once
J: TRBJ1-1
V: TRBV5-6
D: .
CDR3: CASSHPDRWGEAFF
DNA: TGTGCCAGCAGCCACCCGGACCGGTGGGGCGAAGCTTTCTTT

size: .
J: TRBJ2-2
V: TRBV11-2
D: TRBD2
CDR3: CASSLAPSGIQGGELFF
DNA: TGTGCCAGCAGCTTAGCTCCTAGCGGGATACAGGGCGGGGAGCTGTTTTTT

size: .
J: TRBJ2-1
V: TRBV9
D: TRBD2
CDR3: CASSVGALAGAYNEQFF
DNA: TGTGCCAGCAGCGTAGGAGCCCTAGCGGGGGCCTACAATGAGCAGTTCTTC

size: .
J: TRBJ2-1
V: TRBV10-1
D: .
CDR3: CASSYQDSYNEQFF
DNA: TGCGCCAGCAGTTATCAGGACAGCTACAATGAGCAGTTCTTC

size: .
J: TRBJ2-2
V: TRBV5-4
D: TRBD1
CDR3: CASSFQWSGQGWRTGELFF
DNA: TGTGCCAGCAGCTTCCAGTGGTCGGGACAGGGGTGGCGAACCGGGGAGCTGTTTTTT

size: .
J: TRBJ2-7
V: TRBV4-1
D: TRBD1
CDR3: CASSQPDRGRYEQYF
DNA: TGCGCCAGCAGCCAACCGGACAGGGGGCGGTACGAGCAGTACTTC

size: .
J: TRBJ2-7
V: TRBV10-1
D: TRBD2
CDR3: CASSEGVAGTYEQYF
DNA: TGCGCCAGCAGTGAAGGGGTAGCGGGAACCTACGAGCAGTACTTC

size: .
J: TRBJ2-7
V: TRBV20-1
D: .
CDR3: CSARAIYEQYF
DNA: TGCAGTGCTAGGGCCATCTACGAGCAGTACTTC

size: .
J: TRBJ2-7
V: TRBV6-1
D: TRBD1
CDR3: CASSETTGGYEQYF
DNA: TGTGCCAGCAGTGAAACGACAGGGGGTTACGAGCAGTACTTC

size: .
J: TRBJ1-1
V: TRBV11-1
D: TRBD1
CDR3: CASSTDRGGIAEAFF
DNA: TGTGCCAGCAGCACCGACAGGGGGGGTATTGCTGAAGCTTTCTTT

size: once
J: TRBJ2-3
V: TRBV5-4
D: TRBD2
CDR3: CASSLLSGGITDTQYF
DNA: TGTGCCAGCAGCTTGTTGAGCGGGGGTATCACAGATACGCAGTATTTT

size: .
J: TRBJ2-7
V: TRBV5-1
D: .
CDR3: CASSYYGTNPSEQYF
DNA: TGCGCCAGCAGCTACTACGGGACAAATCCCTCCGAGCAGTACTTC

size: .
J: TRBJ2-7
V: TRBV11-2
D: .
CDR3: CASSLVRQAYEQYF
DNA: TGTGCCAGCAGCCTCGTAAGACAAGCCTACGAGCAGTACTTC

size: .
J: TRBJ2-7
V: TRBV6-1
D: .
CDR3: CASSTTGIPYEQYF
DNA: TGTGCCAGCAGTACGACGGGGATTCCCTACGAGCAGTACTTC

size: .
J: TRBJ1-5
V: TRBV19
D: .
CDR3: CASSTGRAGQPQHF
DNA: TGTGCCAGTAGTACCGGGCGGGCGGGTCAGCCCCAGCATTTT

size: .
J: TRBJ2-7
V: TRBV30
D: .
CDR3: CAWSVADYEQYF
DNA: TGTGCCTGGAGTGTTGCAGACTACGAGCAGTACTTC

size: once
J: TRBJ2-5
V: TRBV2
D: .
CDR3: CASSELGQGGGETQYF
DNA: TGTGCCAGCAGTGAACTTGGGCAGGGGGGAGGAGAGACCCAGTACTTC

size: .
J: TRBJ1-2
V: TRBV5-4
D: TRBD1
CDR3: CASSPGGQSYGYTF
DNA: TGTGCCAGCAGCCCAGGGGGACAGAGCTATGGCTACACCTTC

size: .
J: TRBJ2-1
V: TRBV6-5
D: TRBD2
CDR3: CASSSSGRSEQFF
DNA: TGTGCCAGCAGTTCTAGCGGGAGGTCGGAGCAGTTCTTC

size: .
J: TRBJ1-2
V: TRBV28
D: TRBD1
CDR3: CASSPLTGDGYTF
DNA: TGTGCCAGCAGCCCTCTGACAGGGGATGGCTACACCTTC

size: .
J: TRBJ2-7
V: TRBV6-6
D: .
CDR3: CASSYSGQAREQYF
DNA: TGTGCCAGCAGTTACTCGGGGCAGGCTCGCGAGCAGTACTTC

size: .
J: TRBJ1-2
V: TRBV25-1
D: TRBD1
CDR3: CASSEFGTGYGYTF
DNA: TGTGCCAGCAGTGAATTCGGGACAGGCTATGGCTACACCTTC

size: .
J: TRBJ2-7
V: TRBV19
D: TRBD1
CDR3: CASLDRAKYEQYF
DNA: TGTGCCAGTTTGGACAGGGCAAAGTACGAGCAGTACTTC

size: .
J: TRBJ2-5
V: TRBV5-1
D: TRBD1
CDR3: CASSLGDRVQETQYF
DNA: TGCGCCAGCAGCTTGGGGGACAGGGTACAAGAGACCCAGTACTTC

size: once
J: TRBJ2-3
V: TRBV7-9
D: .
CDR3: CASSLVRTSTDTQYF
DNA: TGTGCCAGCAGCTTGGTTAGAACTAGCACAGATACGCAGTATTTT

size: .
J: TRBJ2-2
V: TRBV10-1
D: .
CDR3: CASSETRFSNTGELFF
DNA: TGCGCCAGCAGTGAGACCCGGTTCTCGAACACCGGGGAGCTGTTTTTT

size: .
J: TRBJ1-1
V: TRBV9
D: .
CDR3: CASSAQWGREDTEAFF
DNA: TGTGCCAGCAGCGCCCAATGGGGCAGGGAGGACACTGAAGCTTTCTTT

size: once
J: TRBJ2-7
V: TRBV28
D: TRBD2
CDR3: CASSTRAGAGSYEQYF
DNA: TGTGCCAGCAGTACCAGAGCGGGAGCCGGCTCCTACGAGCAGTACTTC

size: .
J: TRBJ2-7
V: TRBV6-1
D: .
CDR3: CASSEEDGWYYEQYF
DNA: TGTGCCAGCAGTGAAGAAGACGGGTGGTACTACGAGCAGTACTTC

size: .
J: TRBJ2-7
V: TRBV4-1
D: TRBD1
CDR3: CASSQGSKITGGYYEQYF
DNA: TGCGCCAGCAGCCAAGGTTCCAAGATCACAGGGGGGTACTACGAGCAGTACTTC

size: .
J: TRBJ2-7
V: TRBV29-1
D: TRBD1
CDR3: CSYRDSSYEQYF
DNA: TGCAGCTACCGGGACAGTAGCTACGAGCAGTACTTC

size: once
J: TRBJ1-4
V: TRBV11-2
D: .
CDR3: CASSSPEEANEKLFF
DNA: TGTGCCAGCAGCTCTCCAGAAGAAGCTAATGAAAAACTGTTTTTT

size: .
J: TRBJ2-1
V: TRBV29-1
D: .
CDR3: CSVVVGGGSRYNEQFF
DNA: TGCAGCGTTGTAGTAGGTGGGGGGAGCCGGTACAATGAGCAGTTCTTC

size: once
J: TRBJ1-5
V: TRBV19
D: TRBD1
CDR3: CASSGDRVTGQPQHF
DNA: TGTGCCAGTAGCGGGGACAGGGTAACAGGGCAGCCCCAGCATTTT

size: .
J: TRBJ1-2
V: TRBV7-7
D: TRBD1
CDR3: CASSLAGETGYGYTF
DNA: TGTGCCAGCAGCTTAGCTGGGGAGACAGGGTATGGCTACACCTTC

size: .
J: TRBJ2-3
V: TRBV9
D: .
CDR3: CASSARRSSSTDTQYF
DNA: TGTGCCAGCAGCGCACGGAGGTCTTCTAGCACAGATACGCAGTATTTT

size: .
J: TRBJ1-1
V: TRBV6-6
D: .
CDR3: CASSRTGYLNTEAFF
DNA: TGTGCCAGCAGCCGGACGGGGTACCTGAACACTGAAGCTTTCTTT

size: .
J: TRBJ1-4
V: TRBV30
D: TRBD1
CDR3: CAWSGTGSNEKLFF
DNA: TGTGCCTGGAGTGGGACAGGGTCTAATGAAAAACTGTTTTTT

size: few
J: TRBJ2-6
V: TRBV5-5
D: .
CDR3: CASSLGGAPNVLTF
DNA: TGTGCCAGCAGCTTAGGGGGGGCACCCAACGTCCTGACTTTC

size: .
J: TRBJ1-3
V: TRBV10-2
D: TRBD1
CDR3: CASTRDSYSGNTIYF
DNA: TGCGCCAGCACTAGGGACAGTTACTCTGGAAACACCATATATTTT

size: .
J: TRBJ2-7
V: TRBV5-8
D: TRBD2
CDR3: CASSFAGTSGYEQYF
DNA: TGTGCCAGCAGCTTCGCAGGGACTAGCGGGTACGAGCAGTACTTC

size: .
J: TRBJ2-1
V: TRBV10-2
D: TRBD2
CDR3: CASSGLAGGVHEQFF
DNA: TGCGCCAGCAGTGGACTAGCGGGGGGGGTCCATGAGCAGTTCTTC

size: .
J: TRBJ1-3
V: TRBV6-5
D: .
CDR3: CASRRTETGNTIYF
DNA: TGTGCCAGCAGGAGGACAGAGACTGGAAACACCATATATTTT

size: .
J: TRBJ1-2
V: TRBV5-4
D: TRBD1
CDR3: CASSLAQGAFYGYTF
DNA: TGTGCCAGCAGCTTGGCGCAGGGGGCCTTCTATGGCTACACCTTC

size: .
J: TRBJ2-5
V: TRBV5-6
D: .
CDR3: CASSYSEEETQYF
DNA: TGTGCCAGCAGCTATTCCGAGGAAGAGACCCAGTACTTC

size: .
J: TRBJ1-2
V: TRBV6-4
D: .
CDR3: CASIDLDRANYGYTF
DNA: TGTGCCAGCATCGACCTAGACCGAGCTAACTATGGCTACACCTTC

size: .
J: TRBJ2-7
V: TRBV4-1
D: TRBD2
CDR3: CASSHTGLAGALTAYEQYF
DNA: TGCGCCAGCAGCCACACCGGACTAGCGGGAGCACTTACCGCCTACGAGCAGTACTTC

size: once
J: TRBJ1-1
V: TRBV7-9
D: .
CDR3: CASSPFEAFF
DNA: TGTGCCAGCAGCCCCTTTGAAGCTTTCTTT

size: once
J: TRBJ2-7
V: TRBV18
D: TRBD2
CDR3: CASSPINLAGAYEQYF
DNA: TGTGCCAGCTCACCTATAAACCTAGCGGGGGCCTACGAGCAGTACTTC

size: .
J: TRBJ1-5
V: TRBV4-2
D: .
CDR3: CASSQEQGSLLNQPQHF
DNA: TGTGCCAGCAGCCAAGAGCAGGGGTCCCTCCTTAATCAGCCCCAGCATTTT

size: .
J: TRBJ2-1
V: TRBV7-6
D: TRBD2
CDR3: CASSPLAGTYFEQFF
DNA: TGTGCCAGCAGCCCATTAGCGGGGACCTATTTTGAGCAGTTCTTC

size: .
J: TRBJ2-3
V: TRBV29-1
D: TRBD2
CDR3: CSGVAGGPADTQYF
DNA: TGCAGCGGGGTAGCGGGAGGGCCCGCAGATACGCAGTATTTT

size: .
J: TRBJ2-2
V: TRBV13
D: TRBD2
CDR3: CASSPRTSGNTGELFF
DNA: TGTGCCAGCAGCCCACGGACTAGCGGAAACACCGGGGAGCTGTTTTTT

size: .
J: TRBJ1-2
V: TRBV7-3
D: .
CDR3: CASSRGTAYGYTF
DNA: TGTGCCAGCAGTCGGGGGACGGCCTATGGCTACACCTTC

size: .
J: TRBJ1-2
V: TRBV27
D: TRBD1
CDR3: CASSLSGQDGYTF
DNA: TGTGCCAGCAGTTTATCGGGACAGGATGGCTACACCTTC

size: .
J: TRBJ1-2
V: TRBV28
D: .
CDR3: CASRPGPPLGYTF
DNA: TGTGCCAGCAGGCCAGGCCCACCGTTGGGCTACACCTTC

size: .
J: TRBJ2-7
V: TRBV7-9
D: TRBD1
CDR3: CASSTGGLSSYEQYF
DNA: TGTGCCAGCAGCACAGGGGGACTTAGCTCCTACGAGCAGTACTTC

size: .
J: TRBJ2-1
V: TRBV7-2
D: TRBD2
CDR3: CARKVAGGPKAYNEQFF
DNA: TGTGCCCGGAAGGTAGCGGGGGGGCCTAAGGCCTACAATGAGCAGTTCTTC